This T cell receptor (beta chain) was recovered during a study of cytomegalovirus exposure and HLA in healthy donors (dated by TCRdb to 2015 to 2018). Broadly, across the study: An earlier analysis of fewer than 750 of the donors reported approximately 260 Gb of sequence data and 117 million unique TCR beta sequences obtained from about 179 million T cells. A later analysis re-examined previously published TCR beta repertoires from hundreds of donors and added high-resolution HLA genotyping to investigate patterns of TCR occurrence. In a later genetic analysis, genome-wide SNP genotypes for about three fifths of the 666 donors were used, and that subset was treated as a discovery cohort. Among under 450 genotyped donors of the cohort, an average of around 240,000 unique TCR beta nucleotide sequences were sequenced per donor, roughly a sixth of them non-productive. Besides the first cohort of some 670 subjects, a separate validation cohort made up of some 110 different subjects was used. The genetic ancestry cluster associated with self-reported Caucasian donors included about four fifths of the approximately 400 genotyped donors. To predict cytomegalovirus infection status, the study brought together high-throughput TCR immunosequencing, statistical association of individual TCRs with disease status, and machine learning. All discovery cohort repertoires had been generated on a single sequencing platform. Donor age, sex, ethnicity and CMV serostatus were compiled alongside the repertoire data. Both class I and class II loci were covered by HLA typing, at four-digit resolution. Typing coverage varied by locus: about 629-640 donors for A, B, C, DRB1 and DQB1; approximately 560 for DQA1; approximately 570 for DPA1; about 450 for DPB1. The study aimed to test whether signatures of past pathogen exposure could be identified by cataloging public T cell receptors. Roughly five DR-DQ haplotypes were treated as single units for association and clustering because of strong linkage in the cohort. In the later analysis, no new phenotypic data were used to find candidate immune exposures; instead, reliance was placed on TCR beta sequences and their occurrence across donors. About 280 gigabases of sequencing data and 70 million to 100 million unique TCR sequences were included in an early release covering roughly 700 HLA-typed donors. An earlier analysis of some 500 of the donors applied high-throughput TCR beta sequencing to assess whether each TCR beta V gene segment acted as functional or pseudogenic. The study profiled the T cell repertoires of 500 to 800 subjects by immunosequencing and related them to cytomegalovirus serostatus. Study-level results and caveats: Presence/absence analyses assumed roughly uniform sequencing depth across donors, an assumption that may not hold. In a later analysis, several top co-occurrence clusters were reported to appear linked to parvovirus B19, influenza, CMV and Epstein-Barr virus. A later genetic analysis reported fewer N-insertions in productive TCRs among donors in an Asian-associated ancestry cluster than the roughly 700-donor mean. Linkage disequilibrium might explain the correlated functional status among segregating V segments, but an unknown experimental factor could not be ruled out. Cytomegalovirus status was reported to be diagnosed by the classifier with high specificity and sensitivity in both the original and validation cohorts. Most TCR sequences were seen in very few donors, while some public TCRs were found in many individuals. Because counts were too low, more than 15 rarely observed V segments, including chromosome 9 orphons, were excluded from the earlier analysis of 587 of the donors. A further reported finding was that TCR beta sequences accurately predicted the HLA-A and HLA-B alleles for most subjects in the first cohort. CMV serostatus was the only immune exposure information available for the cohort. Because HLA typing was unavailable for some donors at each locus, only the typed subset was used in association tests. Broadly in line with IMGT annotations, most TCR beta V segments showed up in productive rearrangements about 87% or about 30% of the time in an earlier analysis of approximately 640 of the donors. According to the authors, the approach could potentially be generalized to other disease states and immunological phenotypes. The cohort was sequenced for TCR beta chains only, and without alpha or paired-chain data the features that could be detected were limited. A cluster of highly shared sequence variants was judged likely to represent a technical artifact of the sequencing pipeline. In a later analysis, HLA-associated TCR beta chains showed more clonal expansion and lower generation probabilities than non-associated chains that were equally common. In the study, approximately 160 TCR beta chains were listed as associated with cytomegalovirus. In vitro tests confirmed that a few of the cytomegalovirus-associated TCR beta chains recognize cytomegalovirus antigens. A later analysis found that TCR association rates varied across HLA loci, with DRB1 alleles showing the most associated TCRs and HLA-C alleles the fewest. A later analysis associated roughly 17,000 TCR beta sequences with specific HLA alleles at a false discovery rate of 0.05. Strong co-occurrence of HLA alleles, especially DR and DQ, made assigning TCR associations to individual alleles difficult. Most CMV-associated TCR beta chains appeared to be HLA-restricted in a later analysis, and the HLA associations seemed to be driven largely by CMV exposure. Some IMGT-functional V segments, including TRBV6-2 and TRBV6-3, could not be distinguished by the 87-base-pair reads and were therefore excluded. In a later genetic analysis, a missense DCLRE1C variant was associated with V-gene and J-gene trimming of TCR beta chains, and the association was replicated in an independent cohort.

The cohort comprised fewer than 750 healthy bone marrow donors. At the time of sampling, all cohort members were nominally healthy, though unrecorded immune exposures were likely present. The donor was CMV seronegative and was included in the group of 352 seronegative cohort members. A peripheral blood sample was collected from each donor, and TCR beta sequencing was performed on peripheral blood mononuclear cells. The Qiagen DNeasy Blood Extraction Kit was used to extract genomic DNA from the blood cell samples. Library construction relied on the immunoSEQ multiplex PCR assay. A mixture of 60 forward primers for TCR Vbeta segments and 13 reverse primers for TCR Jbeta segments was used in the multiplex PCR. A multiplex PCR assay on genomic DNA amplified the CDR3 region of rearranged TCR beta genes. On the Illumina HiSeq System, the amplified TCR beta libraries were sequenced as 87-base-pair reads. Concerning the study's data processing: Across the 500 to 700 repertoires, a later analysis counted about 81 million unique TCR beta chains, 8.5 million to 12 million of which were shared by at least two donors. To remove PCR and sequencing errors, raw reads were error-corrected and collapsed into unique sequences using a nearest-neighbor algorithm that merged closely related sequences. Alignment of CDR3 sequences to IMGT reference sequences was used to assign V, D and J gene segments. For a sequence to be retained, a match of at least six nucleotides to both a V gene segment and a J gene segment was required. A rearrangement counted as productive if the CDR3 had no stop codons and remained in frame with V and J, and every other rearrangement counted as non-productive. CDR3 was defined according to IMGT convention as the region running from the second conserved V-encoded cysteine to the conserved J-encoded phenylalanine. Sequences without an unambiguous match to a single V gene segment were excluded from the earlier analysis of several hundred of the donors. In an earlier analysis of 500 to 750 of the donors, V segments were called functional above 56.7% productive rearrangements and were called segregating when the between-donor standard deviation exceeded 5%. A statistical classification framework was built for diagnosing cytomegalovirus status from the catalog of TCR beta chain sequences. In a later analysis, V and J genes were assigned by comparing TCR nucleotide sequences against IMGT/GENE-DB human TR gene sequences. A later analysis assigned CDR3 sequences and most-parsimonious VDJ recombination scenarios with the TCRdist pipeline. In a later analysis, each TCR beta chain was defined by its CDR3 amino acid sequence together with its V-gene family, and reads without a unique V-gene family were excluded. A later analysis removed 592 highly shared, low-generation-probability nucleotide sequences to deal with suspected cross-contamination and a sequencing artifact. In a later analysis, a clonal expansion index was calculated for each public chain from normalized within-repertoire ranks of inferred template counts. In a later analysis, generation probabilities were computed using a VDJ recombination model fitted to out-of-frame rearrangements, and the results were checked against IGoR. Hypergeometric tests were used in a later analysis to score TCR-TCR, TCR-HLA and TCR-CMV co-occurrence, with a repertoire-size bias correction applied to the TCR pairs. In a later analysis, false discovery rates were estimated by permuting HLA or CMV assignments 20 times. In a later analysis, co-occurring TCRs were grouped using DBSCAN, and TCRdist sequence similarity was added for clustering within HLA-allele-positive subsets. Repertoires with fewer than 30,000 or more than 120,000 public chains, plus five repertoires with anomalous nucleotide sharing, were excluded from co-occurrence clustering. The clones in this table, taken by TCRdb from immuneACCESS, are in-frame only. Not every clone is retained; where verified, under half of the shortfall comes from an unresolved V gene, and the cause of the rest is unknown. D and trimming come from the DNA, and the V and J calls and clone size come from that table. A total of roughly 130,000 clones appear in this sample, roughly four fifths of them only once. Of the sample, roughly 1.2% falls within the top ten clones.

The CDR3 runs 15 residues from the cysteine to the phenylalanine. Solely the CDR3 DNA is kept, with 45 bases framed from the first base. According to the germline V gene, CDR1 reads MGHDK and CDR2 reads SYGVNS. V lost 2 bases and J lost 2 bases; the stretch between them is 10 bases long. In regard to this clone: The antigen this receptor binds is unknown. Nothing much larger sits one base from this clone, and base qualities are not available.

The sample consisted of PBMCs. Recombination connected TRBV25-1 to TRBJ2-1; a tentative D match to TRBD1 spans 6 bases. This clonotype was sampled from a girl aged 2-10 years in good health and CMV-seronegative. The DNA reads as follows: TGTGCCAGCAGTGAAACAGGGACACCCTACAATGAGCAGTTCTTC. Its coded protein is CASSETGTPYNEQFF.